This T cell receptor beta chain was captured in a study of graft-versus-host responses after intestinal transplantation. Study-wide context: Recipients underwent multivisceral, liver-intestinal, or isolated intestinal transplants. After anti-thymocyte globulin induction, recipients took tacrolimus and steroids for around three years.

V gave up 1 base and J gave up 1 base, with 16 bases separating them. CDR3 length: 17 amino acids. The V gene's germline CDR1 is SEHNR and CDR2 FQNEAQ (reference sequence). Profiled with immunoSEQ multiplex PCR; TCRdb holds only in-frame clones, not every one. The sample has about 27,000 clones, more than 80% seen once. The sample in question was PBMCs, obtained 18 days after transplant. The source is a human patient who received an intestinal transplant, so some T cells may come from the graft donor. The V gene is TRBV7-9, the J gene TRBJ1-1; weak D call: TRBD1 (6 bases). CDR3 amino acids: CASSLGRGGQTNTEAFF. The CDR3 region has the DNA TGTGCCAGCAGCTTAGGTCGGGGGGGGCAGACGAACACTGAAGCTTTCTTT.